The 14 T cell receptor beta chains below all came from one sample that was sequenced in a study of T cells in women clearing cervical HPV infection. Method: immunoSEQ multiplex PCR; TCRdb's copy keeps in-frame clones and lacks some. This listing includes more than 30,000 clones. The sequenced sample was blood buffy coat. The receptors stem from a woman between 18 and 70 years old with a cervical HPV16 infection that either progressed to CIN3+ or cleared (not recorded which).

As regards this clone: The CDR3 end is not reached by the read, which stops 3 residues before it; the germline J gene fills it in. The chain has TRBV20-1 and TRBJ2-4; tentatively, D is TRBD1 (6 bases). The CDR3 length is 14 residues. CDR1 DFQATT and CDR2 SNEGSKA come from the germline V gene (reference sequence). The sequenced part of the CDR3 DNA is TGCAGTGCTAGGCAACAGGGTCTGTCGGGTGGT. Protein: CSARQQGLSGG. The whole CDR3 protein reads CSARQQGLSGGQYF.

Concerning this clone itself: The read ends 3 residues shy of where the CDR3 ends; the end is completed using the germline J gene. The rearrangement uses TRBV13 and TRBJ2-5; 7 nucleotides align to TRBD2. Germline lookup yields CDR1 PRHDT and CDR2 FYEKMQ (reference sequence). The length of the CDR3 is 15 residues. V lost 3 bases and J lost 5; bases outside the gene matches: 9. The CDR3 loop is CASSLRPDGGETQYF. The sequenced part of the CDR3 DNA is TGTGCCAGCAGCTTGCGACCAGACGGGGGGGAGACC. The variable domain in full, completed from reference TRBV13 and TRBJ2-5, reads AAGVIQSPRHLIKEKRETATLKCYPIPRHDTVYWYQQGPGQDPQFLISFYEKMQSDKGSIPDRFSAQQFSDYHSELNMSSLELGDSALYFCASSLRPDGGETQYFGPGTRLLVL.

Comment on this clone: The read falls 3 residues short of the CDR3 end, and the missing part is taken from the germline J gene. This rearrangement joins TRBV7-3 to TRBJ2-3; 9 positions agree with TRBD2. With 5 bases clipped from V and 2 bases from J, the junction kept 8 bases outside the gene matches. Germline CDR1 is SGHTA and CDR2 is FQGTGA. CDR3 size: 16 residues. CDR3 protein: CASSGTGTSNTDTQYF. CDR3 bases read: TGTGCCAGCAGCGGTACCGGGACTAGCAACACAGATACG.

Comments on this clone: The read finishes 3 residues shy of the CDR3 end, and the germline J gene is used to complete it. The chain recombines TRBV2 with TRBJ2-7; D uncertain. The V gene's germline CDR1 is SNHLY and CDR2 FYNNEI. The V end lost 8 bases, the J end lost 0 bases, and 8 bases lay between the germline ends. The length of the CDR3 is 12 residues. Here the CDR3 reads CASSHSSYEQYF. CDR3 bases read: TGTGCCAGCTCTCACAGCTCCTACGAG.

Partial CDR3 DNA: TGCGCCAGCAGCTTCCGCTCCCGCGGGGAGGGAGAGACG. This encodes CASSFRSRGEGET. From start to end, the CDR3 is CASSFRSRGEGETQYF. The chain combines TRBV5-1 with TRBJ2-3; 7 bases fit TRBD2. The missing CDR3 end, 3 residues past where the read stops, is filled in from the germline J gene. The length of the CDR3 is 16 residues. Germline CDR1 reads SGHRS; CDR2 reads YFSETQ.

About this clone itself: The sequenced fragment ends 3 residues before the CDR3 boundary, so the rest is inferred from the germline J gene. J is TRBJ1-4 and V is TRBV19; the D is unclear. This CDR3 spans 14 amino acids. In germline, CDR1 is LNHDA, CDR2 SQIVND (reference sequence). Trimming cost V 4 bases and J 2 bases, with 8 bases left between them. The CDR3 is CASSKRATNEKLFF. Partial CDR3 DNA: TGTGCCAGTAGTAAGCGGGCTACTAATGAAAAA.

About this clone itself: With the read ending 3 residues before the CDR3 end, the germline J gene is used to fill in that end. This chain uses TRBV7-2 with TRBJ1-2; 11 nucleotides match TRBD1. This CDR3 is built from 15 residues. The germline CDR1 and CDR2 sequences are SGHTA and FQGNSA. CDR3 DNA, as far as it was read: TGTGCCAGCAGCTTAAGGACAGGGGGCGATTACGAC. Residues: CASSLRTGGDYD. In full, the CDR3 is CASSLRTGGDYDYTF.

Notes on this clone: The CDR3 end falls 3 residues outside the read, so it is completed with the germline J gene. The V call is TRBV2, the J call TRBJ2-3; D is undetermined. CDR3 length: 13 residues. Germline values: CDR1 SNHLY, CDR2 FYNNEI. CDR3 amino acids: CASTLGLVETQYF. The sequenced part of the CDR3 DNA is TGTGCCAGCACTCTAGGTTTGGTAGAGACG.

On this clone: The CDR3 end lies 3 residues beyond the end of the read and is filled in from the germline J gene. The rearrangement joins TRBV18 to TRBJ1-5, with D hard to call. With 1 base removed from V and 2 bases from J, the gap between germline ends came to 15 bases. The germline CDR1 and CDR2 sequences are KGHSH and LQKENI. There are 17 residues in the CDR3. The CDR3 is CASSPLVTRQGNQPQHF. The sequenced part of the CDR3 DNA is TGTGCCAGCTCACCACTTGTTACTCGGCAGGGCAATCAGCCC.

In the case of this clone: The CDR3 extends 3 residues past the end of the read, so its final part is completed from the germline J gene. The gene calls are TRBV12-5 and TRBJ1-5, with TRBD1 matching over 8 bases. V was pared by 2 bases and J by 6 bases, with 3 bases of the junction left unmatched. The germline CDR1 and CDR2 sequences are LGHNT and FRNRAP. This CDR3 is 14 amino acids long. Partial CDR3 DNA: TGTGCTAGTGGTTTGACAGGGGGTACTCAGCCC. This translates into CASGLTGGTQP. The full CDR3 sequence reads CASGLTGGTQPQHF.

Points on this clone: The read comes to an end 3 residues before the CDR3 does, leaving the germline J gene to fill in the end. The chain is built from TRBV7-9 and TRBJ1-2; D remains ambiguous. CDR1 and CDR2 from the germline V gene are SEHNR and FQNEAQ (reference sequence). The CDR3 extends over 15 amino acids. The CDR3 DNA, read in part, is TGTGCCAGCAGCTCGGAAGCGGGAGTTAACGTCGAC. Translation: CASSSEAGVNVD. The full CDR3 is CASSSEAGVNVDYTF.

As for this clone: The read terminates 3 residues ahead of where the CDR3 ends, so the germline J gene completes it. The rearrangement joins TRBV5-1 to TRBJ2-3; 8 bases match TRBD2. Germline-derived CDR1 and CDR2 are SGHRS and YFSETQ. The length of the CDR3 is 15 residues. With 4 bases clipped from V and 3 bases from J, the junction kept 7 bases outside the gene matches. CDR3 sequence: CASSPPLAGTDTQYF. CDR3 bases read: TGCGCCAGCAGCCCCCCTCTAGCGGGTACAGATACG.

With regard to this clone: Coverage ceases 3 residues before the CDR3 finishes, and the germline J gene fills in the end. The chain employs TRBV5-4 and TRBJ2-3; 9 nucleotides align to TRBD2. CDR1 is SGHNT, CDR2 YYREEE, per germline (reference sequence). The CDR3 length is 16 residues. With V trimmed by 1 base and J by 3 bases, 6 bases remained unmatched. The DNA read from the CDR3 is TGTGCCAGCAGCTTGAGACTAGCGGAGGGAACAGATACG. Protein sequence: CASSLRLAEGTDT. The whole CDR3 protein reads CASSLRLAEGTDTQYF.

On this clone itself: The observed sequence ends 3 residues before the CDR3 terminus, with the missing tail filled in from the germline J gene. At the DNA level, this CDR3 is encoded by other sequences in the same sample as well. The V call is TRBV18, the J call TRBJ1-3; TRBD1 agrees at 9 bases. This CDR3 is 17 amino acids long. V gave up 1 base and J gave up 3 bases; unmatched junction bases: 7. Germline values: CDR1 KGHSH, CDR2 LQKENI. CDR3 DNA, as far as it was read: TGTGCCAGCTCACCACGGTCCGGGACAGGGTTTGGAAACACC. Its translation: CASSPRSGTGFGNT. The full CDR3 protein is CASSPRSGTGFGNTIYF.